These 18 T cell receptor beta chains came from one sample sequenced in a study of blood T cells in healthy people across ages. The second PCR ran roughly 6 to 12 cycles with a sample-barcoded 5' primer and J-beta primers. TCRdb ran MiXCR on the 5' RACE reads and lists one entry per CDR3 protein. The sample yields roughly 1,500,000 distinct CDR3 sequences, 35% to 45% seen once. Sample: blood. The origin of the receptors is a woman younger than 35 in good health.

The CDR3: CSARAPADTQYF. In DNA, the CDR3 is TGCAGTGCTAGAGCGCCCGCAGATACGCAGTATTTT. This sequence joins TRBV20-1 and TRBJ2-3; D not certain. Trimming shortened V by 1 base and J by 4 bases, and 6 bases separated the two germline ends. The CDR3 sequence is 12 residues long. CDR1 and CDR2 (germline): DFQATT, SNEGSKA (reference sequence).

The V gene is TRBV5-1, the J gene TRBJ2-3; TRBD2 agrees at 13 bases. CDR3 size: 17 residues. Trimming at V came to 4 bases and at J to 4 bases, leaving 9 bases not matched to a gene. The germline gives CDR1 SGHRS, CDR2 YFSETQ. The CDR3 region is CASSTRTSGSPADTQYF. In DNA form, the CDR3 reads TGCGCCAGCAGCACCAGGACTAGCGGGAGTCCGGCAGATACGCAGTATTTT.

The sample holds a few counts of this clonotype. The chain combines TRBV29-1 with TRBJ1-5; 7 bases are a match to TRBD1. The CDR3 totals 13 residues. CDR1 is SQVTM, CDR2 ANQGSEA, per germline. V was pared by 7 bases and J by 0 bases, with 3 bases of the junction left unmatched. CDR3 coding DNA: TGCAGCGCACAGGGGAATAGCAATCAGCCCCAGCATTTT. Encoded protein: CSAQGNSNQPQHF.

About this clonotype: The junction shows a germline mismatch at one end, possibly a read error. The chain carries TRBV12-3 or TRBV12-4 and TRBJ1-2; 10 bases align to TRBD1. This CDR3 spans 14 amino acids. The CDR3 nucleotides are TGTGTCAGCAGCCCGGGACAGGGGAACTATGGCTACACCTTC. Protein sequence: CVSSPGQGNYGYTF.

This clonotype occurred once. The chain joins TRBV4-2 to TRBJ2-1, with D unresolved. V was pared by 0 bases and J by 8 bases, with 14 bases between. Germline V gene lookup returns CDR1 LGHNA and CDR2 YNFKEQ. This CDR3 comprises 15 residues. The CDR3 reads CASSQELSRFDEQFF. As DNA, the CDR3 is TGTGCCAGCAGCCAAGAACTCAGCAGGTTCGATGAGCAGTTCTTC.

This clonotype was counted ten times or more. V is TRBV6-2 or TRBV6-3 and J is TRBJ2-5; unclear D gene. The germline V gene has CDR1 MNHEY and CDR2 SVGEGT. The V and J ends lost 4 bases and 5 bases respectively, with 8 bases between them. The CDR3 contains 12 residues. The CDR3: CASSSPRETQYF. CDR3 sequence (DNA): TGTGCCAGCAGTTCCCCCCGGGAGACCCAGTACTTC.

The chain joins TRBV25-1 to TRBJ2-1, with TRBD2 matching over 8 bases. J was trimmed by 8 bases and V by 6 bases; bases with no gene match: 15. Germline V gene data show CDR1 as MGHDK and CDR2 as SYGVNS. The CDR3 has 16 amino acids. The CDR3 sequence: CASRAGTGGLRDEQFF. CDR3 coding DNA: TGTGCCAGCAGAGCTGGGACGGGAGGGTTGAGGGATGAGCAGTTCTTC.

The V and J genes are TRBV30 and TRBJ2-3; D unresolved. V dropped 1 base and J dropped 2 bases, with 7 bases sitting between them. CDR1 and CDR2 from the germline V gene are GTSNPN and SVGIG (reference sequence). The CDR3 extends over 13 amino acids. In nucleotides, the CDR3 is TGTGCCTGGAGTGCCGAATCCACAGATACGCAGTATTTT. It specifies CAWSAESTDTQYF. The full variable domain, its missing parts supplied by reference TRBV30 and TRBJ2-3, is SQTIHQWPATLVQPVGSPLSLECTVEGTSNPNLYWYRQAAGRGLQLLFYSVGIGQISSEVPQNLSASRPQDRQFILSSKKLLLSDSGFYLCAWSAESTDTQYFGPGTRLTVL.

This clonotype was counted between two and nine times. The chain is built from TRBV7-9 and TRBJ2-7; D is ambiguous. Per the germline V gene, CDR1 is SEHNR and CDR2 is FQNEAQ (reference sequence). The CDR3 has 16 residues. The V gene lost 3 bases and the J gene lost 0 bases, with 15 bases spanning the gap. This chain's CDR3 is CASSFGSALGSYEQYF. The CDR3 DNA reads as TGTGCCAGCAGCTTTGGGTCCGCATTAGGCTCCTACGAGCAGTACTTC.

This sequence joins TRBV12-3 or TRBV12-4 and TRBJ2-1; tentative D call: TRBD2 (6 bases). The CDR3 covers 12 residues. Trimming took 10 bases from V and 10 from J, leaving 17 bases between them. This CDR3 reads CATFMWGEEQFF. CDR3 DNA: TGTGCCACCTTTATGTGGGGGGAAGAGCAGTTCTTC.

Only a few counts were recorded for this clonotype. V usage is TRBV24-1 and J usage is TRBJ1-1; the D gene is possibly TRBD1 (5 bases). CDR3 length equals 13 residues. The germline V gene encodes CDR1 KGHDR and CDR2 SFDVKD. Trimming cost V 9 bases and J 1 base, with 11 bases left between them. DNA of the CDR3: TGTGCCACCCGGAACAGGAAGAACACTGAAGCTTTCTTT. This codes for CATRNRKNTEAFF.

V gene TRBV24-1 combines with J gene TRBJ2-1; 11 bases line up with TRBD2. The germline V gene has CDR1 KGHDR and CDR2 SFDVKD. The CDR3 is 15 amino acids. The V and J ends lost 9 bases and 7 bases, in that order; junction bases with no gene match: 10. The DNA of the CDR3 is TGTGCCACCTCTGACGGACTAGCGGGTGTGAATGAGCAGTTCTTC. Translating gives CATSDGLAGVNEQFF.

The V gene is TRBV6-5, the J gene TRBJ1-1; possibly TRBD1 for D (5 bases). Germline V gives CDR1 MNHEY, CDR2 SVGAGI. With 7 bases removed from V and 0 bases from J, the gap between germline ends came to 15 bases. CDR3 length equals 15 residues. The CDR3 DNA follows: TGTGCCAGCATTTCGCAGGGAACGATGAACACTGAAGCTTTCTTT. Translated, it gives CASISQGTMNTEAFF.

J is TRBJ2-3 and V is TRBV29-1, with unresolved D. From germline, CDR1 is SQVTM and CDR2 ANQGSEA. CDR3 length: 14 amino acids. V lost 3 bases and J lost 2, with 12 bases in between. The CDR3 spells CSVDSKYITDTQYF. In DNA form, the CDR3 reads TGCAGCGTTGACAGTAAATATATCACAGATACGCAGTATTTT.

V and J are TRBV9 and TRBJ2-3, with 11 bases aligning to TRBD2. This CDR3 spans 17 amino acids. Germline V lookup: CDR1 SGDLS, CDR2 YYNGEE. V shed 2 bases, J shed 1 base, and the junction held 6 bases outside the gene matches. The DNA for the CDR3 is TGTGCCAGCAGCGTCATTAGCGGGGGGGCCGGCACAGATACGCAGTATTTT. Encoded protein: CASSVISGGAGTDTQYF. The full variable domain, rest sourced from reference TRBV9 and TRBJ2-3, is DSGVTQTPKHLITATGQRVTLRCSPRSGDLSVYWYQQSLDQGLQFLIQYYNGEERAKGNILERFSAQQFPDLHSELNLSSLELGDSALYFCASSVISGGAGTDTQYFGPGTRLTVL.

The chain carries TRBV2 and TRBJ1-2, with 9 bases identical to TRBD1. Germline CDR1 reads SNHLY; CDR2 reads FYNNEI. CDR3 length equals 18 residues. The ends lost 2 bases at V and 1 base at J; junction bases unmatched: 11. CDR3 in DNA: TGTGCCAGCAGTGAAACTCGGACAGGGGTTGGGCTTAACTATGGCTACACCTTC. It specifies CASSETRTGVGLNYGYTF.

In this sample, this clonotype turned up a few times. The chain joins TRBV20-1 to TRBJ1-1; D is perhaps TRBD1 (5 bases). V was clipped by 4 bases and J by 10 bases, with 22 bases between them. This CDR3 spans 14 amino acids. CDR1 and CDR2 from the germline V gene are DFQATT and SNEGSKA (reference sequence). In DNA form, the CDR3 reads TGCAGTGCTATATACCTTAGGGACCCGAGTAGAGCTTTCTTT. It translates to CSAIYLRDPSRAFF.

This clonotype was counted only a few times. The J gene is TRBJ2-7, the V gene TRBV28; D is unresolved. The CDR3 is made up of 16 amino acids. Per the germline V gene, CDR1 is MDHEN and CDR2 is SYDVKM. Deletions cut 3 bases from V and 0 bases from J, with 15 bases between. The DNA for the CDR3 is TGTGCCAGCAGTTTGGTCGCGGTCGGAGCCTCCTACGAGCAGTACTTC. Encoded protein: CASSLVAVGASYEQYF.